Listed below are T cell receptor beta chains from one sample, sequenced in a study of OX40 agonist ivuxolimab in advanced cancers. This table comes from immunoSEQ multiplex PCR, and its TCRdb copy is limited to in-frame clones, with some not included. The top ten clones hold approximately 0.63% of a sample with 90,000 to 130,000 clones, more than 85% of them seen once. Here the sequenced sample was CD4+ or CD8+ T cells sorted from blood, taken in a trial of the OX40 agonist ivuxolimab. Receptor source: an adult with an advanced solid tumor such as melanoma, head and neck, liver or kidney cancer. CDR3s include the opening cysteine and the closing phenylalanine or tryptophan. A D gene is named only where the DNA matches it firmly. Clone size is not always given. Where it is, it says once, few, many or a class for expanded clones.

CDR3aa	CDR3nt	d_gene	len	v_gene	j_gene	abundance
CAISESPLAGGSYNEQFF	TGTGCCATCAGTGAGTCGCCTCTAGCGGGAGGTTCCTACAATGAGCAGTTCTTC	TRBD2	18	TRBV10-3	TRBJ2-1	.
CASSDRGGPDTQYF	TGCGCCAGCAGTGATCGAGGGGGTCCAGATACGCAGTATTTT	.	14	TRBV10-1	TRBJ2-3	.
CASSVVGGLTSTDTQYF	TGTGCCAGCAGCGTAGTCGGGGGGCTGACGAGCACAGATACGCAGTATTTT	.	17	TRBV9	TRBJ2-3	.
CASSYSMAGGRYEQYF	TGTGCCAGCAGTTACTCAATGGCGGGAGGGCGTTACGAGCAGTACTTC	TRBD2	16	TRBV6-6	TRBJ2-7	.
CASCSGQPPETQYF	TGTGCCAGCTGTTCCGGGCAACCGCCCGAGACCCAGTACTTC	.	14	TRBV18	TRBJ2-5	.
CASSHSLAFF	TGCGCCAGCAGTCACTCTCTGGCTTTCTTT	.	10	TRBV23-1	TRBJ1-1	few
CASNPGQGPSPLHF	TGTGCCAGCAACCCGGGACAGGGCCCTTCACCCCTCCACTTT	TRBD1	14	TRBV6-5	TRBJ1-6	.
CATLDQLGEQFF	TGTGCCACTTTAGACCAATTGGGTGAGCAGTTCTTC	.	12	TRBV10-3	TRBJ2-1	.
CSVQGLAGTDTQYF	TGCAGCGTTCAGGGCCTAGCGGGCACAGATACGCAGTATTTT	TRBD2	14	TRBV29-1	TRBJ2-3	once
CASSPTIQGDTGELFF	TGTGCCAGCTCACCAACTATACAGGGGGACACCGGGGAGCTGTTTTTT	TRBD1	16	TRBV18	TRBJ2-2	.
CASSYSTGLYGYTF	TGTGCCAGCAGTTACTCGACAGGCCTCTATGGCTACACCTTC	.	14	TRBV6-5	TRBJ1-2	.
CASSLVRWLNTEAFF	TGTGCCAGCAGCTTGGTCAGGTGGTTGAACACTGAAGCTTTCTTT	.	15	TRBV5-4	TRBJ1-1	.
CASSIDSGTEAFF	TGTGCCAGTAGTATAGATTCAGGCACTGAAGCTTTCTTT	.	13	TRBV19	TRBJ1-1	.
CASSPPTGGETQYF	TGTGCCAGCTCACCCCCGACAGGCGGGGAGACCCAGTACTTC	.	14	TRBV18	TRBJ2-5	few
CASSTKGGTRTEAFF	TGTGCCAGCAGCACCAAGGGAGGGACTCGGACTGAAGCTTTCTTT	.	15	TRBV7-9	TRBJ1-1	.
CAISEDRGINTGELFF	TGTGCCATCAGCGAAGACAGGGGGATTAACACCGGGGAGCTGTTTTTT	TRBD1	16	TRBV10-3	TRBJ2-2	.
CASSLTTPSYEQYF	TGTGCCAGCAGCTTAACTACCCCGTCCTACGAGCAGTACTTC	.	14	TRBV11-2	TRBJ2-7	.
CSLLYPGVGETQYF	TGCAGTTTACTATACCCGGGGGTCGGAGAGACCCAGTACTTC	.	14	TRBV29-1	TRBJ2-5	.
CASSLKGQGAPNSGNTIYF	TGTGCCAGCAGTCTCAAGGGACAGGGGGCACCCAACTCTGGAAACACCATATATTTT	TRBD1	19	TRBV7-3	TRBJ1-3	.
CASSEAETTNEKLFF	TGTGCCAGCAGTGAAGCGGAGACAACTAATGAAAAACTGTTTTTT	.	15	TRBV6-1	TRBJ1-4	.
CAWSNGGYNEQFF	TGTGCCTGGAGTAACGGGGGATACAATGAGCAGTTCTTC	.	13	TRBV30	TRBJ2-1	once
CAIRLAGVMNEQFF	TGTGCCATCAGATTAGCGGGAGTAATGAATGAGCAGTTCTTC	TRBD2	14	TRBV10-3	TRBJ2-1	.
CASSLEGQGSVQYF	TGTGCCAGCAGCTTAGAGGGACAGGGGTCCGTGCAGTACTTC	TRBD1	14	TRBV11-3	TRBJ2-7	.
CASSLSSDSTSYGYTF	TGTGCCAGCAGCCTATCCTCTGACAGTACCTCCTATGGCTACACCTTC	.	16	TRBV7-2	TRBJ1-2	.
CSVSKPGGPENEQFF	TGCAGCGTTTCTAAGCCGGGGGGGCCTGAAAATGAGCAGTTCTTC	TRBD2	15	TRBV29-1	TRBJ2-1	.
CASSSDSTDRGTQYF	TGTGCCAGCAGTTCCGATTCTACGGATAGGGGGACCCAGTACTTC	.	15	TRBV27	TRBJ2-5	.
CASSTPGVRNTEAFF	TGTGCCAGTAGTACGCCAGGGGTTAGGAACACTGAAGCTTTCTTT	.	15	TRBV19	TRBJ1-1	.
CASSKRGAIMNTEAFF	TGTGCCAGCAGCAAAAGGGGGGCCATAATGAACACTGAAGCTTTCTTT	.	16	TRBV2	TRBJ1-1	.
CASSSGRQREETQYF	TGCGCCAGCAGTTCGGGACGCCAACGAGAAGAGACCCAGTACTTC	.	15	TRBV5-1	TRBJ2-5	.
CASRLGQNNEKLFF	TGTGCCAGCAGGCTCGGACAGAACAATGAAAAACTGTTTTTT	.	14	TRBV6-1	TRBJ1-4	.
CASTSGAGTGELFF	TGTGCCAGCACGTCGGGGGCGGGCACCGGGGAGCTGTTTTTT	.	14	TRBV6-1	TRBJ2-2	.
CASSPNTGTGYPYEQYF	TGTGCCAGCTCACCAAACACCGGGACAGGGTACCCCTACGAGCAGTACTTC	TRBD1	17	TRBV18	TRBJ2-7	.
CASRGGVDRRETQYF	TGTGCCAGCAGGGGGGGTGTGGATCGGAGGGAGACCCAGTACTTC	.	15	TRBV6-6	TRBJ2-5	.
CASSFDGRTTDTQYF	TGTGCCAGCAGCTTCGACGGGAGAACCACAGATACGCAGTATTTT	.	15	TRBV7-9	TRBJ2-3	.
CASSPGTGASDTQYF	TGTGCCAGCAGCCCAGGGACAGGGGCGTCAGATACGCAGTATTTT	TRBD1	15	TRBV27	TRBJ2-3	.
CASSVGLAGGTKNTDTQYF	TGTGCCAGCAGCGTAGGCCTAGCGGGAGGGACGAAGAACACAGATACGCAGTATTTT	TRBD2	19	TRBV9	TRBJ2-3	.
CASSQDREGGNTEAFF	TGCGCCAGCAGCCAAGATCGGGAGGGCGGGAACACTGAAGCTTTCTTT	.	16	TRBV4-1	TRBJ1-1	.
CSVTNRGFDEQYF	TGCAGCGTTACCAACAGGGGGTTCGACGAGCAGTACTTC	TRBD1	13	TRBV29-1	TRBJ2-7	few
CARGGYSYEQYF	TGTGCCAGGGGGGGTTACTCCTACGAGCAGTACTTC	.	12	TRBV2	TRBJ2-7	.
CAWSVLTDTQYF	TGTGCCTGGAGTGTACTCACAGATACGCAGTATTTT	.	12	TRBV30	TRBJ2-3	.
CASSLVSGGTDTQYF	TGTGCCAGCAGCTTGGTGAGCGGGGGCACAGATACGCAGTATTTT	TRBD2	15	TRBV5-4	TRBJ2-3	.